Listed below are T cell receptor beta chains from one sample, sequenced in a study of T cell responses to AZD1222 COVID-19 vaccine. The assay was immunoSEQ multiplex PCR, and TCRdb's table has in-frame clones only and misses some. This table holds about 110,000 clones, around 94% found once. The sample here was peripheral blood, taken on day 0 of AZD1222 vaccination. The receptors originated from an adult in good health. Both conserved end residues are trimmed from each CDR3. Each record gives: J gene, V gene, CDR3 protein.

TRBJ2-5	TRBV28	ASSLNVGETQY
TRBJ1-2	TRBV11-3	ASSLDRGRGYT
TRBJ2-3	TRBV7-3	ASSSLGLSTDTQY
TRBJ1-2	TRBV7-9	ATSDRVGWDYGYT
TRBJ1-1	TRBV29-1	SGGRDVYTEAF
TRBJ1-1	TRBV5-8	ASSFDRSMNTEAF
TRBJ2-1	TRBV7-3	ASSLTGYADNEQF
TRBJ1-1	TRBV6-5	ASSYSVNTEAF
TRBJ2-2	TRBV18	ASSLTGPNTGELF
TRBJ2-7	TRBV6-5	ASSTDRRTYEQY
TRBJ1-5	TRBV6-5	ASKRGSNQPQH
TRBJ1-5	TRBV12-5	ASGDSDRSRNQPQH
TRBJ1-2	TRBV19	ASSPGAYGYT
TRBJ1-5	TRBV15	ATSREKPGDSNQPQH
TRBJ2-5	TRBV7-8	ASSFRETQY
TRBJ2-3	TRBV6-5	ASKPGQGSTDTQY
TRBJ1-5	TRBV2	ASNRQGNQPQH
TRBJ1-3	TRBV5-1	ASSPPEGNTIY
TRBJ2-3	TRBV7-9	ASSTPRDSVSTDTQY
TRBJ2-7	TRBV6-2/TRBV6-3	ASSPPYYEQY
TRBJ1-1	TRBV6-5	ASSYEIGGEAF
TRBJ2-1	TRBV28	ASNHGTRRWNEQF
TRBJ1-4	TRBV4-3	ASSQDRAGRTNEKLF
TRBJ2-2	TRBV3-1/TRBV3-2	ASSPLGVAGTGELF
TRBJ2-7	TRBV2	ASRSDRGPYEQY
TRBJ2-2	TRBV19	ASSISHGDFGELF
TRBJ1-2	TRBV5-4	ASSLGSVGNYGYT
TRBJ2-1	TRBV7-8	ASSLTGGFYNEQF
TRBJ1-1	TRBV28	ASSLGYTEAF
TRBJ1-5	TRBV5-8	ASSSRDTNQPQH
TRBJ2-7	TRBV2	ASRRSGASYEQY
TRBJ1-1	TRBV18	ASSQSIGTRAEAF
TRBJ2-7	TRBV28	ASSDGLADFEQY
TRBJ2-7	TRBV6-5	ASNTRDGSSYEQY
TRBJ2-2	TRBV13	ASSFQDGSGELF
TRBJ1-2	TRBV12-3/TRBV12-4	ASSFAGRGGYT
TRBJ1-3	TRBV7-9	ASSQHAGYGNTIY
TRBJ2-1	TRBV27	ASSFEQF
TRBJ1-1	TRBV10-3	AISENTGRNTEAF
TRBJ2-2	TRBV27	ASSWTVAGELF
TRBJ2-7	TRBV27	ASSLSTGTRYEQY
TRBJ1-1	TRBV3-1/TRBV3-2	ASSQEAGYSEAF
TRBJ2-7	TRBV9	ASSAKDRAYEQY
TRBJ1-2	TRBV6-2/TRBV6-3	ASSSLRQALDYGYT
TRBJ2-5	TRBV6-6	ASKIGQGGQETQY
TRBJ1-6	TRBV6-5	ATKIDRGRNSPLH
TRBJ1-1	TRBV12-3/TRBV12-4	ASSQGTEAF
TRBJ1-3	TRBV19	ASSNAKEAIY
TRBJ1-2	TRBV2	ASNLEGRFGYT
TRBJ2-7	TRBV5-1	ASSLDADYEQY
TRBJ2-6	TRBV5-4	ASSLELQGAPGANVLT
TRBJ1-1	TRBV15	ATSRDLMENTEAF
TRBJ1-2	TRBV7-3	ASSPSGAPAYGYT
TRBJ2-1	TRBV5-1	ASSLDSGRLYNEQF
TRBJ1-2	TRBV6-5	ASSLNRDTGRYT
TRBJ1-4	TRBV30	AWSGQSNEKLF
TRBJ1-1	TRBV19	ASSIDLEPDTEAF
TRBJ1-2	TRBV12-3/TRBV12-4	ASSLQGARGYT
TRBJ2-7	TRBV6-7	ASTNRECCFEQY